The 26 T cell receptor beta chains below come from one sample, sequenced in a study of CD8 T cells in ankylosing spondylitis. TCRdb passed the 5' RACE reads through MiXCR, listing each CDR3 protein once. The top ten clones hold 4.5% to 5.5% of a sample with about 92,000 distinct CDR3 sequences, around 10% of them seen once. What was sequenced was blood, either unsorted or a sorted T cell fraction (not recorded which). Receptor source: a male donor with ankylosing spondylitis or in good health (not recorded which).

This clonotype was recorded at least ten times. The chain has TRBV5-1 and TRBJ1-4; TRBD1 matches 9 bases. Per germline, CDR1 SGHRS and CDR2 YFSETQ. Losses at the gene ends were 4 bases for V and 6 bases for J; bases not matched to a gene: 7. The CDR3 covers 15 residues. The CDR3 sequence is CASSPAGQGYEKLFF. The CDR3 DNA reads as TGCGCCAGCAGCCCGGCGGGACAGGGCTATGAAAAACTGTTTTTT. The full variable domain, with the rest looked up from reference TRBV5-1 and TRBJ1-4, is KAGVTQTPRYLIKTRGQQVTLSCSPISGHRSVSWYQQTPGQGLQFLFEYFSETQRNKGNFPGRFSGRQFSNSRSEMNVSTLELGDSALYLCASSPAGQGYEKLFFGSGTQLSVL.

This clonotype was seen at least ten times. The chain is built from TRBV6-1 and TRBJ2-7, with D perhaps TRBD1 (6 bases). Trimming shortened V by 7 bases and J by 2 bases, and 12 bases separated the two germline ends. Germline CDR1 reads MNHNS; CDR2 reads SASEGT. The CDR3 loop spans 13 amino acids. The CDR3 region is CASTRGSAYEQYF. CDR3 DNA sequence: TGTGCCAGCACCAGGGGATCGGCCTACGAGCAGTACTTC.

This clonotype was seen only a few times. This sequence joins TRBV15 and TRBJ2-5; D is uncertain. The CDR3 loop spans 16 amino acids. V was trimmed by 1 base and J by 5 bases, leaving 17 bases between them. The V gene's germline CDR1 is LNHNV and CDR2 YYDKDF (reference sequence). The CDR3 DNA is TGTGCCACCAGCAGAGGTCCGGTGGGCAGCGAGGAGACCCAGTACTTC. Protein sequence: CATSRGPVGSEETQYF.

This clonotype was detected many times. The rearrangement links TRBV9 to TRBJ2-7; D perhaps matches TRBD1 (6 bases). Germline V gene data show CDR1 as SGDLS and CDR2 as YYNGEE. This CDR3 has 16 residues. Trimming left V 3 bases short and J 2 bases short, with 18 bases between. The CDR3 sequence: CASSDNQGPSPYEQYF. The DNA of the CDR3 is TGTGCCAGCAGCGACAACCAGGGGCCGTCTCCCTACGAGCAGTACTTC.

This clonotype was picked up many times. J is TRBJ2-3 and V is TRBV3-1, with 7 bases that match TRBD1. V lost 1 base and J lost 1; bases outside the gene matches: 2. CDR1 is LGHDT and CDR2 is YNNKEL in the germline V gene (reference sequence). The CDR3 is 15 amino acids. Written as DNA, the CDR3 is TGTGCCAGCAGCCAAGGGGACAGACGCACAGATACGCAGTATTTT. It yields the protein CASSQGDRRTDTQYF.

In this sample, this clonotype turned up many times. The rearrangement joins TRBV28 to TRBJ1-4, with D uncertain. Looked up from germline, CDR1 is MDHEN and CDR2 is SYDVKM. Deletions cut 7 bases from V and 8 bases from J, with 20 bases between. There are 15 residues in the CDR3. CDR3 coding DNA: TGTGCCAGCACGCCCCAATCGGGAGGTAGAGAAAAACTGTTTTTT. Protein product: CASTPQSGGREKLFF.

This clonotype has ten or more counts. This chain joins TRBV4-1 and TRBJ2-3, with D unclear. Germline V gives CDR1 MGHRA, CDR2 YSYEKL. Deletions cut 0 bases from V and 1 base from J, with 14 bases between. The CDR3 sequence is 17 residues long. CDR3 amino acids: CASSQDRARAGTDTQYF. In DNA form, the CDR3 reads TGCGCCAGCAGCCAAGATCGGGCTAGGGCCGGCACAGATACGCAGTATTTT.

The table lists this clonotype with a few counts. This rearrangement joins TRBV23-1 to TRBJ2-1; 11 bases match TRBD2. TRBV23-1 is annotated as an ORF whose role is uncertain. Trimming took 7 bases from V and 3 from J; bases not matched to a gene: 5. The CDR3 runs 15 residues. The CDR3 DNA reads TGCGCCAGCAAATATCTAGCGGGGGGCTACAATGAGCAGTTCTTC. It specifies CASKYLAGGYNEQFF.

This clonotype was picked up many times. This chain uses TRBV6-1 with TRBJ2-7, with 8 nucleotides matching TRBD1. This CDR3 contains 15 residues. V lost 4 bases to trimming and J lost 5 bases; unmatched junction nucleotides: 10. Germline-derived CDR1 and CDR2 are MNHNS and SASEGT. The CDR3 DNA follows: TGTGCCAGCAGTGGCCGGACAGGGAGATTGAACGAGCAGTACTTC. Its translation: CASSGRTGRLNEQYF.

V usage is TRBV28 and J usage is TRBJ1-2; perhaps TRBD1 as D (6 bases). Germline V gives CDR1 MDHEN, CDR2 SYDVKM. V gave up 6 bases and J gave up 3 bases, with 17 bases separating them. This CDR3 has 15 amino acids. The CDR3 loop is CASRPTGVGDYGYTF. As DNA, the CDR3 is TGTGCCAGCAGACCGACAGGAGTTGGGGACTATGGCTACACCTTC.

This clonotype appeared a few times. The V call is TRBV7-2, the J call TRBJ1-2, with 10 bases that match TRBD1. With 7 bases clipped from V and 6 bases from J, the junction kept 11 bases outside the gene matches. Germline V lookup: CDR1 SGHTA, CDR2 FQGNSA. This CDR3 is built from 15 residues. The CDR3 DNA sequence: TGTGCCAGCAACCCGGACAGGGGGGTGTCGAATGGCTACACCTTC. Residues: CASNPDRGVSNGYTF.

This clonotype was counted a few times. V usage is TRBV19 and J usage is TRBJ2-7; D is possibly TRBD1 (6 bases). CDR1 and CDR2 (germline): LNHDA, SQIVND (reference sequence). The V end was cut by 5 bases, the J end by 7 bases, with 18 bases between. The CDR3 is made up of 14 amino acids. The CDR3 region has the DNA TGTGCCAGTAGTTCGGGACACCTCCTTGGAGAGCAGTACTTC. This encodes CASSSGHLLGEQYF.

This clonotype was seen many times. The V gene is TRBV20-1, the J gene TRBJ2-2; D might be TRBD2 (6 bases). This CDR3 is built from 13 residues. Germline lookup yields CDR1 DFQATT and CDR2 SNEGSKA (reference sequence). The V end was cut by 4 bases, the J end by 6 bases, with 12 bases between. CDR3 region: CSATGLSPGELFF. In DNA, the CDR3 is TGCAGTGCTACGGGACTGTCACCCGGGGAGCTGTTTTTT.

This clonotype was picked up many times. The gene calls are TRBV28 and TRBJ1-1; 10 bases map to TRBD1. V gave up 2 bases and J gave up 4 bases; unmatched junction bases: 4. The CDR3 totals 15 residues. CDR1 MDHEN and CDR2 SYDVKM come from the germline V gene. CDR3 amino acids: CASSLPDRGLTEAFF. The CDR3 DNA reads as TGTGCCAGCAGTTTACCAGACAGGGGGCTCACTGAAGCTTTCTTT.

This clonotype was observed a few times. The CDR3 DNA follows: TGTGCCAGCAGCTCTTCTGGCCTAGTAGGCAATGAGCAGTTCTTC. Protein sequence: CASSSSGLVGNEQFF. V and J are TRBV7-8 and TRBJ2-1; no clear D. CDR1 and CDR2 (germline): SGHVS, FQNEAQ. This CDR3 has 15 amino acids. V was clipped by 4 bases and J by 6 bases, with 16 bases between them.

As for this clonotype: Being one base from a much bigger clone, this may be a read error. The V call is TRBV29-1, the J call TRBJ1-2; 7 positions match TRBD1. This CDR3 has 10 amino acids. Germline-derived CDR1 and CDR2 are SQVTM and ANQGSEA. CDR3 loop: CGVEGRDSTF. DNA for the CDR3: TGCGGCGTTGAGGGCAGGGACAGCACCTTC. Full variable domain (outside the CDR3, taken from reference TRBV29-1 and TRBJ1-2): SAVISQKPSRDICQRGTSLTIQCQVDSQVTMMFWYRQQPGQSLTLIATANQGSEATYESGFVIDKFPISRPNLTFSTLTVSNMSPEDSSIYLCGVEGRDSTFGSGTRLTVV.

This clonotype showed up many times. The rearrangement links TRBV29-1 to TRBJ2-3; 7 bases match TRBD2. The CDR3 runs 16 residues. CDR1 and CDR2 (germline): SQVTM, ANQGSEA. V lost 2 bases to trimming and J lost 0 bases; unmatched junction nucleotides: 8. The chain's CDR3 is CSVESRLAESTDTQYF. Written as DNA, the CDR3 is TGCAGCGTTGAATCTCGGCTAGCGGAGAGCACAGATACGCAGTATTTT.

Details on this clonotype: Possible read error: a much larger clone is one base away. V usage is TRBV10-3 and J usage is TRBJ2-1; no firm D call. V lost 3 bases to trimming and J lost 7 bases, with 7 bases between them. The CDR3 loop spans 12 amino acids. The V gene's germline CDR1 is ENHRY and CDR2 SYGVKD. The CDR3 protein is CAISDNGNEQFF. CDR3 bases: TGTGCCATCAGTGATAATGGGAATGAGCAGTTCTTC.

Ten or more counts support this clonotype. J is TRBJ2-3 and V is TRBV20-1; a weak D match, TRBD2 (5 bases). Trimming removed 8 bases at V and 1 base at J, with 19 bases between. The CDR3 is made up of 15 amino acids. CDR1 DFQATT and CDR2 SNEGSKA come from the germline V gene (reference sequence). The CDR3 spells CSPLAGGGRTDTQYF. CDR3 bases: TGCAGTCCCCTAGCCGGTGGAGGACGCACAGATACGCAGTATTTT.

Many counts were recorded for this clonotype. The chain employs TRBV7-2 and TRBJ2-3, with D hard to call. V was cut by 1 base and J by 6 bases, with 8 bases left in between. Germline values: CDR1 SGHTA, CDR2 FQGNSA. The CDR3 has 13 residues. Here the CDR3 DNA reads TGTGCCAGCAGCTTAGAACGGGTGGATACGCAGTATTTT. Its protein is CASSLERVDTQYF.

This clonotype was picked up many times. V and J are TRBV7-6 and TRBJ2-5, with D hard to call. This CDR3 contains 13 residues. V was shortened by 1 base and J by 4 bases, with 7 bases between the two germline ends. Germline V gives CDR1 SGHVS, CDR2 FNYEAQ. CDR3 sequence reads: CASSLVLGETQYF. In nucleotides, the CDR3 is TGTGCCAGCAGCTTAGTTCTCGGAGAGACCCAGTACTTC.

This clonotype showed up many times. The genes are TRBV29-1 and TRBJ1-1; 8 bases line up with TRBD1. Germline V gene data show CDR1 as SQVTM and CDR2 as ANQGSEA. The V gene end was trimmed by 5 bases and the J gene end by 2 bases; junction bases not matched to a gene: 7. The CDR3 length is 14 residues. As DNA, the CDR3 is TGCAGCGTTCCATGGACAGGGAAAAACACTGAAGCTTTCTTT. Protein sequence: CSVPWTGKNTEAFF. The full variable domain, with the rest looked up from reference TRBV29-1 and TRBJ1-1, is SAVISQKPSRDICQRGTSLTIQCQVDSQVTMMFWYRQQPGQSLTLIATANQGSEATYESGFVIDKFPISRPNLTFSTLTVSNMSPEDSSIYLCSVPWTGKNTEAFFGQGTRLTVV.

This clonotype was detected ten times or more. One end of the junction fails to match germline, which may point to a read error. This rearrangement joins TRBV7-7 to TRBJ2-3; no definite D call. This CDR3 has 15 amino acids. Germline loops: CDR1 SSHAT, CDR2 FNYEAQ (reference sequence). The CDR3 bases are TGTGCTAGCAGCCCCGCCGGCCGGGCAACAGATACGCAGTATTTT. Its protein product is CASSPAGRATDTQYF.

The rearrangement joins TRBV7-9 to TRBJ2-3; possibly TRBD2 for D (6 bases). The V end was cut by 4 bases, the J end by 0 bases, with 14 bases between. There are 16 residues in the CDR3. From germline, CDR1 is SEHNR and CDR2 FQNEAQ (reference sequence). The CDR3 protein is CASSSRLVLSTDTQYF. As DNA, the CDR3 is TGTGCCAGCAGCTCAAGACTAGTGCTCAGCACAGATACGCAGTATTTT.

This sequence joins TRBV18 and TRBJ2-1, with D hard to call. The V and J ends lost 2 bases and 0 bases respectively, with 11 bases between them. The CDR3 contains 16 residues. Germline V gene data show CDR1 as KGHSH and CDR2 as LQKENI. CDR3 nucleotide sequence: TGTGCCAGCTCACCAAAGGGCCAGGTCTCCTACAATGAGCAGTTCTTC. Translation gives CASSPKGQVSYNEQFF.

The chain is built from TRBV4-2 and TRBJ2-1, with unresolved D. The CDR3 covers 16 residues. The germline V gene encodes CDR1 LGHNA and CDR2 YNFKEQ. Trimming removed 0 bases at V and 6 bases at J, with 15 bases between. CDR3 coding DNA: TGTGCCAGCAGCCAAGAAGAGGTCTTTGGCGGCAATGAGCAGTTCTTC. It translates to CASSQEEVFGGNEQFF.